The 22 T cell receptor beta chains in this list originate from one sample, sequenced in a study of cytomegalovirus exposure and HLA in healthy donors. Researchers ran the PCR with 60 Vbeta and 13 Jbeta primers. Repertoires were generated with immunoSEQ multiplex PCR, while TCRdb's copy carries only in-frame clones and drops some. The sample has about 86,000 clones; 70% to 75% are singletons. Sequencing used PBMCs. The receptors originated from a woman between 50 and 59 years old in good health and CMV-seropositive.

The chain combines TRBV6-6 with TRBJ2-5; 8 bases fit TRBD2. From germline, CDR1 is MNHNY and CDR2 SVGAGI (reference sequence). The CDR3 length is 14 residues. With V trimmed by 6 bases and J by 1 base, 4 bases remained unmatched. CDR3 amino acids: CASRAGGTQETQYF. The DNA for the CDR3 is TGTGCCAGCAGGGCGGGAGGAACCCAAGAGACCCAGTACTTC.

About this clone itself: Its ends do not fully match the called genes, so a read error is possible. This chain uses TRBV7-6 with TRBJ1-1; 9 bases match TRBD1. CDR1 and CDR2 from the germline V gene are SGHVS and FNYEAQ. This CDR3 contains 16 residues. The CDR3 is CASSLGTGDSNSEAFF. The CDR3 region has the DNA TGTGCCAGCAGCTTAGGGACAGGGGATTCGAACAGTGAAGCTTTCTTT. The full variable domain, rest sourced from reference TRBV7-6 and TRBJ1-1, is GAGVSQSPRYKVTKRGQDVALRCDPISGHVSLYWYRQALGQGPEFLTYFNYEAQQDKSGLPNDRFSAERPEGSISTLTIQRTEQRDSAMYRCASSLGTGDSNSEAFFGQGTRLTVV.

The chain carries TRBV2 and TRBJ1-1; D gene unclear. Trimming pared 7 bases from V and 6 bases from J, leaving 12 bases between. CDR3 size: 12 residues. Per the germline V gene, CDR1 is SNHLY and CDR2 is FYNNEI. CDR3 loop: CASNRQAPEAFF. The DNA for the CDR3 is TGTGCCAGCAATCGGCAGGCCCCTGAAGCTTTCTTT.

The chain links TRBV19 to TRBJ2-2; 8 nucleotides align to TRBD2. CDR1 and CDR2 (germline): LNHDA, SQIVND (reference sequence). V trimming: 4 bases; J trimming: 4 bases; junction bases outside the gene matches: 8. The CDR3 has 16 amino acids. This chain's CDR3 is CASSSTSGSSTGELFF. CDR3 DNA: TGTGCCAGTAGTAGTACTAGCGGTAGTAGCACCGGGGAGCTGTTTTTT.

CDR3 bases: TGTGCCAGCAGGCGACTCGCGGGGTCCTACGAGCAGTACTTC. Its protein product is CASRRLAGSYEQYF. V is TRBV28 and J is TRBJ2-7, with a possible D match to TRBD2 (6 bases). V gave up 6 bases and J gave up 1 base, with 13 bases separating them. The length of the CDR3 is 14 residues. CDR1 MDHEN and CDR2 SYDVKM come from the germline V gene.

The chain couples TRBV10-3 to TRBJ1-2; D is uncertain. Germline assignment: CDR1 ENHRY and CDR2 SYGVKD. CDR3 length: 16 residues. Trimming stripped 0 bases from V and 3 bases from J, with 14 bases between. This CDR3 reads CAISESRGWQYYGYTF. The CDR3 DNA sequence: TGTGCCATCAGTGAGTCAAGAGGGTGGCAGTACTATGGCTACACCTTC.

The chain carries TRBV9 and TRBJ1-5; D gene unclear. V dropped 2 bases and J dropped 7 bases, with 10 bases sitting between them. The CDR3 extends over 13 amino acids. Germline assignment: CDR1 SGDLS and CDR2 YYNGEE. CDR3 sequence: CASSVDLSQPQHF. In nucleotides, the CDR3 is TGTGCCAGCAGCGTCGATCTGAGCCAGCCCCAGCATTTT.

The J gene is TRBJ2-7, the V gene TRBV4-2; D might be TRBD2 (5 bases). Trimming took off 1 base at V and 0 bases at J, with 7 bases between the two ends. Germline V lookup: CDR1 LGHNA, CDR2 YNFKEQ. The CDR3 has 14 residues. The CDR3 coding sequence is TGTGCCAGCAGCCAAGGAGGGAACTCCTACGAGCAGTACTTC. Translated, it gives CASSQGGNSYEQYF.

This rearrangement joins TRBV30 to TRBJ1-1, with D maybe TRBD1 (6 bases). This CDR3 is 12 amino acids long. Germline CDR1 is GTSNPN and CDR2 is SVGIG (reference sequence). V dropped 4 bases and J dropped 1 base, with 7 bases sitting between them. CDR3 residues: CAWTGANTEAFF. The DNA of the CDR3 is TGTGCCTGGACAGGGGCGAACACTGAAGCTTTCTTT.

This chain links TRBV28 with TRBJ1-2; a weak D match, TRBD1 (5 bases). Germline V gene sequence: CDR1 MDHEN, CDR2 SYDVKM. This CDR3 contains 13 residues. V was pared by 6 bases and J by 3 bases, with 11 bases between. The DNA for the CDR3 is TGTGCCAGCAGCCTCGGGGGGGACTATGGCTACACCTTC. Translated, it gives CASSLGGDYGYTF.

The CDR3 reads CASCRETGNTIYF. In DNA, the CDR3 is TGTGCCAGCTGCAGGGAAACTGGAAACACCATATATTTT. The chain joins TRBV7-9 to TRBJ1-3; weak D call: TRBD1 (5 bases). V dropped 8 bases and J dropped 2 bases, with 10 bases sitting between them. Per the germline V gene, CDR1 is SEHNR and CDR2 is FQNEAQ (reference sequence). The CDR3 spans 13 residues.

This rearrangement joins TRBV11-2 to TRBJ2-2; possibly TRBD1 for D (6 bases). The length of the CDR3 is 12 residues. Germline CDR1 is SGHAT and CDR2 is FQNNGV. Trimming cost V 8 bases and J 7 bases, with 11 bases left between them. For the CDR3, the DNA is TGTGCCAGCGGACAGAACGGCGGGGAGCTGTTTTTT. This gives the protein CASGQNGGELFF.

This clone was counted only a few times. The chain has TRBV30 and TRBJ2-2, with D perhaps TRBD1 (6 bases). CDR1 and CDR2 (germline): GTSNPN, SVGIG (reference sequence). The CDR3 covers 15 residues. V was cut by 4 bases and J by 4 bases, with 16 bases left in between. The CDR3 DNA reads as TGTGCCTGGAAGGGGGTAGGGTCAGGCACCGGGGAGCTGTTTTTT. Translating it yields CAWKGVGSGTGELFF.

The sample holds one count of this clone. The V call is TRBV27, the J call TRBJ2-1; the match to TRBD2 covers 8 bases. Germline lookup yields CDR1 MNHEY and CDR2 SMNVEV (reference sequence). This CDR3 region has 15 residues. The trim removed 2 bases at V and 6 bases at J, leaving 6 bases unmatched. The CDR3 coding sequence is TGTGCCAGCAGTTTAGCGGGAGGTGCGGGCAATGAGCAGTTCTTC. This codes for CASSLAGGAGNEQFF.

The CDR3 DNA sequence: TGTGCCAGCAGCCCGACAGGGATGAACACTGAAGCTTTCTTT. This encodes CASSPTGMNTEAFF. The chain is built from TRBV28 and TRBJ1-1; 7 nucleotides align to TRBD1. The CDR3 extends over 14 amino acids. The germline V gene encodes CDR1 MDHEN and CDR2 SYDVKM. With V trimmed by 6 bases and J by 0 bases, 4 bases remained unmatched. Full variable domain (outside the CDR3, taken from reference TRBV28 and TRBJ1-1): DVKVTQSSRYLVKRTGEKVFLECVQDMDHENMFWYRQDPGLGLRLIYFSYDVKMKEKGDIPEGYSVSREKKERFSLILESASTNQTSMYLCASSPTGMNTEAFFGQGTRLTVV.

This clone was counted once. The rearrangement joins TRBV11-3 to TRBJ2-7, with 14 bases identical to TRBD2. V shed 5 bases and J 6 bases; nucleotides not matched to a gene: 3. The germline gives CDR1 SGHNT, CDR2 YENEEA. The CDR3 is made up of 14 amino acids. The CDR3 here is CASSTGLAGVEQYF. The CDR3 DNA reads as TGTGCCAGCAGCACGGGACTAGCGGGAGTCGAGCAGTACTTC.

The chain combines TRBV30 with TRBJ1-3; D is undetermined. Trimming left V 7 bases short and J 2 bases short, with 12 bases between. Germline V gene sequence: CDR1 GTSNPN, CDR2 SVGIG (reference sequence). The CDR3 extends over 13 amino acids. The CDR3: CASAGGPGNTIYF. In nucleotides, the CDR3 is TGTGCCTCCGCGGGCGGGCCTGGAAACACCATATATTTT.

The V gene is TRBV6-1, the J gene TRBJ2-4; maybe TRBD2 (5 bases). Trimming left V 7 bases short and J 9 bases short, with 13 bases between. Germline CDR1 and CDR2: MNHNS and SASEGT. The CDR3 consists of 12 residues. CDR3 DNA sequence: TGTGCCAGCAATCCCCCGGGGATCATTCAGTACTTC. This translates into CASNPPGIIQYF.

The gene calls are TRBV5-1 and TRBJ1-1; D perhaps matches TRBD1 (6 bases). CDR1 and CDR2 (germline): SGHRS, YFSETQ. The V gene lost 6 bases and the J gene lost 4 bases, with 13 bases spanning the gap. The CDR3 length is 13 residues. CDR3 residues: CASTQGFGTEAFF. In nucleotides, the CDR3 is TGCGCCAGCACTCAGGGGTTCGGCACTGAAGCTTTCTTT.

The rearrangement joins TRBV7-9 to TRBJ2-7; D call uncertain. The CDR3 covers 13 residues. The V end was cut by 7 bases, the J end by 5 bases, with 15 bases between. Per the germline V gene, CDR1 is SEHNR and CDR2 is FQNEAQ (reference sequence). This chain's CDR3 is CASTLGSSHEQYF. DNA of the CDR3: TGTGCCAGCACCCTAGGCAGTTCCCACGAGCAGTACTTC.

CDR3 in DNA: TGCAGCGCCACAGATAATACGCAGTATTTT. This encodes CSATDNTQYF. The gene calls are TRBV29-1 and TRBJ2-3; D gene uncertain. V was shortened by 7 bases and J by 7 bases, with 9 bases between the two germline ends. Germline V lookup: CDR1 SQVTM, CDR2 ANQGSEA. This CDR3 is 10 amino acids long.

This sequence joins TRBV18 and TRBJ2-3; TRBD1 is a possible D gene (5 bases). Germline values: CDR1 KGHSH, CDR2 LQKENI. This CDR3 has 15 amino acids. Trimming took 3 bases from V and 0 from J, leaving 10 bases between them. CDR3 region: CASSPDISSTDTQYF. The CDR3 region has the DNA TGTGCCAGCTCACCGGACATTTCTAGCACAGATACGCAGTATTTT.